The entry below describes one T cell receptor beta chain. This sample stems from a study of blood T cell repertoires in COVID-19. TCRdb's copy holds only in-frame clones and misses some; the assay was immunoSEQ multiplex PCR. Of 280,000 or so clones detected, 90% appear once; the ten largest clones hold 1.5% to 2%. All enrollees were about 18 to 100 years old and from roughly 26 US areas. V lost 1 base to trimming and J lost 2 bases, with 9 bases between them. The germline V gene has CDR1 SGHTA and CDR2 FQGNSA. CDR3 length equals 15 residues. The sequencing input was PBMCs or T cells enriched from blood (not recorded which). The chain joins TRBV7-2 to TRBJ1-3; D unresolved. This TCR derives from a young woman with acute COVID-19. CDR3 nucleotide sequence: TGTGCCAGCAGCTTAGGTCTCAGAACTGGAAACACCATATATTTT. It yields the protein CASSLGLRTGNTIYF.